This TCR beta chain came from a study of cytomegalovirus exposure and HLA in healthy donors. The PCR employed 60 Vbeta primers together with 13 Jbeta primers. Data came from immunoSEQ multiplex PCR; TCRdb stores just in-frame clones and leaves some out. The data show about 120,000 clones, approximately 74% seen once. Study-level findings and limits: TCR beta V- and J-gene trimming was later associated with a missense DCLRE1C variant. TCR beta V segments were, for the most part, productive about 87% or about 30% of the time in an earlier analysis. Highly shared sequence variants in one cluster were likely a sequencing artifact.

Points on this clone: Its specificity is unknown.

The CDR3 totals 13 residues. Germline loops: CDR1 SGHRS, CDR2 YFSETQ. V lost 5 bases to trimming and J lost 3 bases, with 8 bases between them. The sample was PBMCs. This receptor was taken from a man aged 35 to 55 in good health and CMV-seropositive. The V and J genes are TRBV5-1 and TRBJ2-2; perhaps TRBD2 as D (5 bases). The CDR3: CASSWTDTGELFF. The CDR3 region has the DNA TGCGCCAGCAGTTGGACTGACACCGGGGAGCTGTTTTTT.